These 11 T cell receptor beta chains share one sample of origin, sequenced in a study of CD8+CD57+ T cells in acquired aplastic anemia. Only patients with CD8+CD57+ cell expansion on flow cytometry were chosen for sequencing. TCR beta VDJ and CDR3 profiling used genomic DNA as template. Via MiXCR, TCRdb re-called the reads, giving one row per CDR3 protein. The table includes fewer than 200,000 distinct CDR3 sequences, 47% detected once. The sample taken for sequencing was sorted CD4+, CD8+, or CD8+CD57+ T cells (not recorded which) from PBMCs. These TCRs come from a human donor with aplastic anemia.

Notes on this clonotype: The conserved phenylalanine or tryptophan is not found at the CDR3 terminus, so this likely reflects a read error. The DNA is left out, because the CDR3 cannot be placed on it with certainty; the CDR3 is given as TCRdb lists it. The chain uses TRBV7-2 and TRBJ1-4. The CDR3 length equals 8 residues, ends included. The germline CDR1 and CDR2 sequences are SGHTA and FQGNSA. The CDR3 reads CASSLVLY.

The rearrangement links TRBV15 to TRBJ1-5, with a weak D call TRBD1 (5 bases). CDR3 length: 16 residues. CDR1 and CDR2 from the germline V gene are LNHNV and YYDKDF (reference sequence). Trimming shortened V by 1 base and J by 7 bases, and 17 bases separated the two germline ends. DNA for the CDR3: TGTGCCACCAGCAGAGGTAGGGGCAGGGATGGACAGCCCCAGCATTTT. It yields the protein CATSRGRGRDGQPQHF. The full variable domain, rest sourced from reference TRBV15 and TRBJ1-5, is DAMVIQNPRYQVTQFGKPVTLSCSQTLNHNVMYWYQQKSSQAPKLLFHYYDKDFNNEADTPDNFQSRRPNTSFCFLDIRSPGLGDTAMYLCATSRGRGRDGQPQHFGDGTRLSIL.

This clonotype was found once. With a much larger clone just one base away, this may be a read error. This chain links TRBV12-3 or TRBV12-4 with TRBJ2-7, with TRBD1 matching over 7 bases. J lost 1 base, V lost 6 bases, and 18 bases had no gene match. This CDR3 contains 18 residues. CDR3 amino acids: CASSPRQGPSLWSYEQYF. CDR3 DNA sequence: TGTGCCAGCAGCCCCAGACAGGGTCCATCCCTATGGTCCTACGAGCAGTACTTC.

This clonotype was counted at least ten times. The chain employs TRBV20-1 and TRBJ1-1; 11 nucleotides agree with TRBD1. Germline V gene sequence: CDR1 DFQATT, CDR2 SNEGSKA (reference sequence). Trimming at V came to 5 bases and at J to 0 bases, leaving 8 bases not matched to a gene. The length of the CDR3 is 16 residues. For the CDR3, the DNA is TGCAGTGCTCCTAGGCGGGACAGGGGGGTGAACACTGAAGCTTTCTTT. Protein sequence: CSAPRRDRGVNTEAFF.

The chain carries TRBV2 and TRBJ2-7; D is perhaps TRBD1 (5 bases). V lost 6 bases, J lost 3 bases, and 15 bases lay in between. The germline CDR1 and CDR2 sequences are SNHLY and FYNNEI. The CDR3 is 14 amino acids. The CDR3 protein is CASRLTSGIYEQYF. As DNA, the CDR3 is TGTGCCAGCAGGCTGACCTCAGGGATCTACGAGCAGTACTTC.

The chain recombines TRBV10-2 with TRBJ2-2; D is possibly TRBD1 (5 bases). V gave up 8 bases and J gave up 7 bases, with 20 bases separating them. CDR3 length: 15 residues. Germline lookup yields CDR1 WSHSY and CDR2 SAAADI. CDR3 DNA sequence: TGCGCCAGCCTGGTGCCCCCTGGCCAGGGCGGGGAGCTGTTTTTT. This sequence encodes CASLVPPGQGGELFF.

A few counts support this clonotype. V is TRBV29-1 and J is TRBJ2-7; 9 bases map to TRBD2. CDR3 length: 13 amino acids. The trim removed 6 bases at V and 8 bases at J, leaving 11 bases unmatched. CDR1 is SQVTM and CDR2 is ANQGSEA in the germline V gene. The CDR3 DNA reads TGCAGCGTCCGTACGACTAGCGGAGAAAAGCAGTACTTC. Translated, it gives CSVRTTSGEKQYF.

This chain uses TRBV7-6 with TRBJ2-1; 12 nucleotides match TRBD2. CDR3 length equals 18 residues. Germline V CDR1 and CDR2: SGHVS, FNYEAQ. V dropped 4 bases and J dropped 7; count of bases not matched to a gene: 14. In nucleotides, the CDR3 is TGTGCCAGCAGCTACCCGCTAGCGGGGGGGCCGGAGGGGAATGAGCAGTTCTTC. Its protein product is CASSYPLAGGPEGNEQFF.

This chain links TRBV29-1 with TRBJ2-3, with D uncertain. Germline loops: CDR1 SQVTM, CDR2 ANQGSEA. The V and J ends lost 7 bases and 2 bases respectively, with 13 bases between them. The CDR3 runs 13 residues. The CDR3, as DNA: TGCAGCGCCTTAGGGCAGACCACAGATACGCAGTATTTT. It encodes CSALGQTTDTQYF.

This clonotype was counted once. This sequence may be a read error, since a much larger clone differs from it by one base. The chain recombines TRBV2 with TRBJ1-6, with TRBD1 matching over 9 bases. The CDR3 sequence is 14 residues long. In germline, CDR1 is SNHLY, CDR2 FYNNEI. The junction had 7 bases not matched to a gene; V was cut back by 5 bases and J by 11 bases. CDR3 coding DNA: TGTGCCAGCAGTTGGACAGGGGCGGGTCCACCCCTCCACTTT. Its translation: CASSWTGAGPPLHF.

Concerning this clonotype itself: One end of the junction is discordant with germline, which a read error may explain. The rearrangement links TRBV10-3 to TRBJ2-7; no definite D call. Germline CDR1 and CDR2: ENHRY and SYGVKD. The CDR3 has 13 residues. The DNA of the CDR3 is TGTGCCATCGGTGAGTCGGAAGGGAACGAGCAGTACTTC. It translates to CAIGESEGNEQYF.